The sequence of this T cell receptor beta chain was determined in a study of early T cells in non-severe SARS-CoV-2 infection. As part of library construction, unique molecular identifiers were attached to individual cDNA molecules. Using its own MiXCR run on the 5' RACE reads, TCRdb lists one record per CDR3 protein. The data show tens of thousands of distinct CDR3 sequences, around 12% seen once. The sample holds a few counts of this clonotype. The germline V gene has CDR1 MNHNS and CDR2 SASEGT. This CDR3 has 13 residues. Between the trimmed V and J ends, which lost 1 base and 12 bases, there was a span of 12 bases.

Sequenced sample: whole blood. The chain employs TRBV6-1 and TRBJ1-4; D ambiguous. The TCR originated in an adult who was a healthcare worker with PCR-confirmed SARS-CoV-2 infection or an uninfected control (not recorded which). CDR3 sequence reads: CASSEVSAGELFF. The CDR3 coding sequence is TGTGCCAGCAGTGAAGTGTCAGCCGGGGAACTGTTTTTT.